The 7 T cell receptor beta chains reported below all come from one sample, sequenced in a study of T cell clusters in autoimmune cytopenias. TRB was amplified by touch-down multiplex PCR, primer pools A and B combined. Using the multiplex PCR reads, TCRdb records one entry per CDR3 protein without DNA. Seen in this sample are around 1,600 distinct CDR3 sequences; the ten most common clones hold 65% to 75%. Some 40,000 genome equivalents of blood DNA were amplified for TRB. Sequenced input: peripheral blood. The receptors originated from a human donor with an autoimmune cytopenia, with autoimmune hepatitis or in good health (not recorded which).

The V gene is TRBV6-6, the J gene TRBJ1-1. The CDR3 is made up of 15 amino acids. From germline, CDR1 is MNHNY and CDR2 SVGAGI (reference sequence). CDR3: CASSEVLRDYTEAFF.

The chain couples TRBV6-1 to TRBJ2-1. The length of the CDR3 is 15 residues. The germline V gene has CDR1 MNHNS and CDR2 SASEGT. The CDR3 sequence: CASSPRFLDGNEQFF.

The chain combines TRBV18 with TRBJ2-1. This CDR3 comprises 16 residues. CDR1 is KGHSH, CDR2 LQKENI, per germline. The CDR3 protein is CASSRTVESSYNEQFF.

This clonotype is labeled medium-sized based on frequency. V and J are TRBV18 and TRBJ2-2; TCRdb's D gene call, TRBD1, goes unchecked for lack of DNA. In germline, CDR1 is KGHSH, CDR2 LQKENI. This CDR3 has 15 amino acids. CDR3 sequence: CASSRTVGDTGELFF.

This clonotype is medium-sized by frequency. This chain joins TRBV19 and TRBJ2-7; checking the TCRdb D call of TRBD1 is not possible without DNA. CDR1 is LNHDA and CDR2 is SQIVND in the germline V gene (reference sequence). The CDR3 has 14 amino acids. The CDR3 here is CATNQPGQGNEQYF. Complete variable domain (other parts from reference TRBV19 and TRBJ2-7): DGGITQSPKYLFRKEGQNVTLSCEQNLNHDAMYWYRQDPGQGLRLIYYSQIVNDFQKGDIAEGYSVSREKKESFPLTVTSAQKNPTAFYLCATNQPGQGNEQYFGPGTRLTVT.

The chain combines TRBV28 with TRBJ2-7; TCRdb reports TRBD1, a call that lacks DNA to check it against. CDR3 length equals 13 residues. Germline V gives CDR1 MDHEN, CDR2 SYDVKM. The CDR3 spells CASSSGQSYEQYF. The whole variable domain, filled in from reference TRBV28 and TRBJ2-7, reads DVKVTQSSRYLVKRTGEKVFLECVQDMDHENMFWYRQDPGLGLRLIYFSYDVKMKEKGDIPEGYSVSREKKERFSLILESASTNQTSMYLCASSSGQSYEQYFGPGTRLTVT.

According to its frequency, this clonotype is medium-sized. V usage is TRBV19 and J usage is TRBJ2-7; lacking DNA, the TRBD2 call made by TCRdb goes unchecked. The length of the CDR3 is 14 residues. Germline lookup yields CDR1 LNHDA and CDR2 SQIVND (reference sequence). The CDR3 sequence is CASSPLAGSYEQYF.